This T cell receptor beta chain was obtained from a study of vaccination and CD4 T cells after COVID-19. Overall study context: With a range of 35 to 161, the median interval from diagnosis to drawing post-COVID samples was 90 to 120 days. Overlapping spike peptides served as the stimulus for the cells. These peptides came from SARS-CoV-2 and from the common cold coronaviruses HCoV-NL63, HCoV-OC43 and HCoV-229E.

This clonotype appeared once. Its antigen remains unknown. As for treatment: approximately 9-day PBMC culture with coronavirus spike peptide pools or control peptides (ViraFEST assay). Trimming removed 7 bases at V and 3 bases at J, with 7 bases between. The CDR3 extends over 11 amino acids. CDR1 and CDR2 (germline): SGHTA, FQGTGA. Cultured CD4+ T cell DNA underwent sequencing with the Oncomine TCR Beta short-read assay. Genomic DNA extraction was carried out from cultured CD4+ T cells. MiXCR, run by TCRdb on the PCR reads, gives a single entry per CDR3 protein. The sample records 13,000 to 15,000 distinct CDR3 sequences, about 46% being singletons.

Sequencing input: cultured CD4+ T cells from blood. The receptor's source is a human donor with COVID-19. The rearrangement uses TRBV7-3 and TRBJ2-7; D gene ambiguous. The CDR3, as DNA: TGTGCCAGCAAGATCCTCTACGAGCAGTACTTC. It encodes CASKILYEQYF.